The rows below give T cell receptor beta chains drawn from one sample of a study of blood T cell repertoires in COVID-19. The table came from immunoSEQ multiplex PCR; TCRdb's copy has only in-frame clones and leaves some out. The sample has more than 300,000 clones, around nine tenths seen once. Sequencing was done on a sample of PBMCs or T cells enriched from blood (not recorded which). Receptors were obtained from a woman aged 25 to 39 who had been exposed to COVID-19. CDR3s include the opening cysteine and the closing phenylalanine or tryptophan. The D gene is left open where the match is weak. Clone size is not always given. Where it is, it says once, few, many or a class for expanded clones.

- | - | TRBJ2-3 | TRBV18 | CASSPYGQGSRSSQYF | TGTGCCAGCTCACCATACGGGCAGGGAAGTCGGAGTTCGCAGTATTTT
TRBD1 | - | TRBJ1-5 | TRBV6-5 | CASRQDRGGNQPQHF | TGTGCCAGCAGACAAGACAGGGGCGGGAATCAGCCCCAGCATTTT
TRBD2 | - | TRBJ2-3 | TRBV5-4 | CASSLAGAGVTDTQYF | TGTGCCAGCAGCTTGGCCGGCGCGGGGGTCACAGATACGCAGTATTTT
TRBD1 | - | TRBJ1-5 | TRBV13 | CASSLDRGQGDQPQHF | TGTGCCAGCAGCTTAGACCGAGGACAGGGCGATCAGCCCCAGCATTTT
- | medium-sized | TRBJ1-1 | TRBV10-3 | CAISEPGQRTEAFF | TGTGCCATCAGTGAACCAGGACAGCGCACTGAAGCTTTCTTT
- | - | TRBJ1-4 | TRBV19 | CASSIRGGPLLEKYEKLFF | TGTGCCAGTAGTATACGAGGAGGACCCCTACTTGAAAAATATGAAAAACTGTTTTTT
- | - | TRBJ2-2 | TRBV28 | CASSLGLGGLGTGELFF | TGTGCCAGCAGTTTAGGCCTAGGAGGGCTAGGGACCGGGGAGCTGTTTTTT
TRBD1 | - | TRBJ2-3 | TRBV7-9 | CASTQGVSDTQYF | TGTGCCAGCACCCAGGGGGTATCAGATACGCAGTATTTT
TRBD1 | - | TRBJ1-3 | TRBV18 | CASGGTGHSGNTIYF | TGTGCCAGCGGGGGGACAGGGCACTCTGGAAACACCATATATTTT
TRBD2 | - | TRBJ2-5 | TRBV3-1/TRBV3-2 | CASSRGGTSGGRETQYF | TGTGCCAGCAGCCGAGGCGGGACTAGCGGGGGCAGGGAGACCCAGTACTTC
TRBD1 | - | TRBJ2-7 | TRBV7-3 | CASSSTGTGGSEQYF | TGTGCCAGCAGCTCGACCGGGACAGGGGGGTCCGAGCAGTACTTC
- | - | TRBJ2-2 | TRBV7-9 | CASSRLERPTGELFF | TGTGCCAGCAGCAGATTGGAGCGACCCACCGGGGAGCTGTTTTTT
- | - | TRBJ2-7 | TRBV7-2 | CASSSLDRIHEQYF | TGTGCCAGCAGCTCCCTAGACAGGATCCACGAGCAGTACTTC
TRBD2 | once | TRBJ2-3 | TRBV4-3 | CASSQEVRGGQVDTQYF | TGCGCCAGCAGCCAAGAAGTTCGGGGGGGGCAAGTCGATACGCAGTATTTT
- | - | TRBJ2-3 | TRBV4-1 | CASSQNPGHGSADTQYF | TGCGCCAGCAGCCAAAATCCGGGACACGGGTCCGCAGATACGCAGTATTTT
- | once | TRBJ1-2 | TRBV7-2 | CASSLRHVGNSYGYTF | TGTGCCAGCAGCTTAAGGCACGTCGGAAACAGCTATGGCTACACCTTC
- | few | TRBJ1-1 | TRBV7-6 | CASRQDVNTEAFF | TGTGCCAGCAGACAGGATGTGAACACTGAAGCTTTCTTT
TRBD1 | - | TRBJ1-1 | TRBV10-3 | CAISATLGGMDTEAFF | TGTGCCATCAGTGCCACCTTAGGGGGCATGGACACTGAAGCTTTCTTT
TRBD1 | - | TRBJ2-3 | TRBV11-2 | CASSPWQPGQNTDTQYF | TGTGCCAGCAGCCCATGGCAACCGGGACAGAACACAGATACGCAGTATTTT
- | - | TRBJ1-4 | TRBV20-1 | CSASVAGSGEKLFF | TGCAGTGCTAGTGTGGCAGGGTCGGGCGAAAAACTGTTTTTT
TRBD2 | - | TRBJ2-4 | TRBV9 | CASSVDVRGAKNIQYF | TGTGCCAGCAGCGTAGATGTGCGGGGGGCCAAAAACATTCAGTACTTC